This entry features one T cell receptor (beta chain) sequence. Unmatched junction bases numbered 9, after V lost 0 bases and J lost 4 bases. Germline CDR1 reads KGHSH; CDR2 reads LQKENI. The CDR3 contains 17 residues. Data came from immunoSEQ multiplex PCR; TCRdb stores just in-frame clones and leaves some out. Of 150,000 to 200,000 clones listed, around 90% are singletons. The data originate from a study of blood T cell repertoires in COVID-19. This sequence originates from a man aged 55 to 70 with active or convalescent COVID-19. Source material: peripheral blood. The rearrangement uses TRBV18 and TRBJ1-5, with TRBD1 matching over 7 bases. CDR3 region: CASSPPGRTGPNQPQHF. CDR3 nucleotide sequence: TGTGCCAGCTCACCACCGGGGCGGACAGGACCTAATCAGCCCCAGCATTTT.